This is a list of T cell receptor beta chains from one sample in a study of T-cell reconstitution after alpha-beta-depleted transplantation in children. TCRdb re-derived calls from the PCR reads in MiXCR, one entry per CDR3 protein. The sample lists 500,000 to 750,000 distinct CDR3 sequences, 20% to 30% occurring once. The material was PBMCs, obtained before TCRalphabeta/CD19-depleted stem cell transplant. These receptors were obtained from a boy in the first two years of life with Wiskott-Aldrich syndrome, due to receive a stem cell transplant. Both conserved end residues are part of each CDR3. The D gene is left open where the match is weak. Clone size, where shown, is once, few, many, or a class for clones that have expanded.

cdr3_aa,cdr3_nt,clone_size,j_call,v_call,d_call
CASSLVQGALTQYF,TGTGCCAGCAGCTTGGTACAGGGGGCTTTGACCCAGTACTTC,NA,TRBJ2-5,TRBV5-6,TRBD1
CASTPGQGWELPYNEQFF,TGCGCCAGCACCCCGGGACAGGGCTGGGAATTGCCCTACAATGAGCAGTTCTTC,NA,TRBJ2-1,TRBV10-2,TRBD1
CSVGGHRAGELFF,TGCAGCGTGGGGGGCCATCGCGCCGGGGAGCTGTTTTTT,NA,TRBJ2-2,TRBV29-1,NA
CSAALAGEAKNIQYF,TGCAGTGCAGCACTAGCGGGGGAAGCCAAAAACATTCAGTACTTC,NA,TRBJ2-4,TRBV20-1,TRBD2
CASSLDRAQGLAFF,TGTGCCAGCAGCTTAGATCGGGCTCAAGGTTTAGCTTTCTTT,NA,TRBJ1-1,TRBV11-2,NA
CASSPGLAGWEFF,TGTGCCAGCAGTCCGGGACTAGCGGGATGGGAGTTCTTC,NA,TRBJ2-1,TRBV5-5,TRBD2
CSARAGNNERFF,TGCAGCGCCCGAGCTGGAAACAATGAGCGGTTCTTC,NA,TRBJ2-1,TRBV29-1,NA
CAWTSDEGGYTF,TGTGCCTGGACTTCGGACGAAGGGGGCTACACCTTC,NA,TRBJ1-2,TRBV30,NA
CASSETGLNTEAFF,TGTGCCAGCAGCGAAACAGGGTTGAACACTGAAGCTTTCTTT,many,TRBJ1-1,TRBV12-3/TRBV12-4,NA
CASSPLTRMNTEAFF,TGCGCCAGCAGCCCCCTGACACGGATGAACACTGAAGCTTTCTTT,NA,TRBJ1-1,TRBV5-1,NA
CASSPLGGLNQPQHF,TGCGCCAGCAGCCCGTTGGGGGGTTTGAATCAGCCCCAGCATTTT,few,TRBJ1-5,TRBV5-1,NA
CASQRKGGENTEAFF,TGCGCCAGCCAAAGAAAGGGGGGGGAGAACACTGAAGCTTTCTTT,NA,TRBJ1-1,TRBV5-1,NA
CASSPGQAASYEQYF,TGCGCCAGCAGCCCGGGACAAGCGGCTTCCTACGAGCAGTACTTC,NA,TRBJ2-7,TRBV5-1,NA
CSARPDRGRIPQHF,TGCAGTGCTAGACCTGACAGGGGGCGTATACCCCAGCATTTT,NA,TRBJ1-5,TRBV20-1,TRBD1
CSAPRGPNYEQYF,TGCAGTGCCCCACGCGGACCAAACTACGAGCAGTACTTC,NA,TRBJ2-7,TRBV20-1,NA
CASGKGAGVYNEQFF,TGTGCCAGCGGAAAGGGAGCGGGAGTTTACAATGAGCAGTTCTTC,NA,TRBJ2-1,TRBV12-3/TRBV12-4,TRBD2
CASSHDPYRATKYF,TGTGCCAGCAGTCACGATCCCTACAGGGCTACCAAGTACTTC,few,TRBJ2-5,TRBV7-8,NA
CASSVDAGGPDTGELFF,TGTGCCAGCAGCGTAGATGCGGGAGGGCCTGACACCGGGGAGCTGTTTTTT,few,TRBJ2-2,TRBV9,TRBD2
CASSHGGGAYETQYF,TGCGCCAGCAGCCATGGCGGGGGGGCTTACGAGACCCAGTACTTC,NA,TRBJ2-5,TRBV4-1,TRBD2
CAISEWRELTDTQYF,TGTGCCATCAGTGAGTGGCGGGAGCTCACAGATACGCAGTATTTT,NA,TRBJ2-3,TRBV10-3,TRBD2